This entry describes one TCR beta chain. Per the study methods: Reference gene primers were amplified, and this amplification served to estimate nucleated cell counts. Profiling relied on immunoSEQ multiplex PCR, and the TCRdb table lists in-frame clones only, not all of them. The DNA gave D and trimming, while V, J and clone size come from that table. This sample has about 210,000 clones, with approximately 83% found just once. The CDR3 is 17 residues long. Deletions cut 6 bases from V and 1 base from J, with 19 bases between. CDR1 is MNHEY and CDR2 is SMNVEV in the germline V gene (reference sequence). The source of the sample is a study of blood T cell repertoires in COVID-19. Study overall: Samples of COVID-19 (acute and convalescent) were obtained from the United States, Italy and Spain. PBMCs, B-cell-depleted T cells, or T cells provided the cDNA or gDNA that made up the material.

Specimen: peripheral blood. This TCR derives from a woman aged 40 to 50 with active or convalescent COVID-19. This chain uses TRBV27 with TRBJ1-5, with D maybe TRBD1 (6 bases). CDR3 loop: CASSPRVGGASNQPQHF. In nucleotides, the CDR3 is TGTGCCAGCAGCCCGAGGGTGGGGGGGGCGAGCAATCAGCCCCAGCATTTT.